This TCR beta chain was identified during a study of vaccination and CD4 T cells after COVID-19. Whole-study context: Investigators stimulated cells with overlapping spike peptides drawn from SARS-CoV-2, HCoV-NL63, HCoV-OC43 and HCoV-229E.

Comment on this clonotype: No antigen is known for it. The DNA is left out, because the CDR3 cannot be placed on it with certainty; the CDR3 is given as TCRdb lists it.

With the Oncomine TCR Beta short-read assay, DNA from cultured CD4+ T cells was sequenced. TCRdb analysed the PCR reads with MiXCR anew, one entry per CDR3 protein. The table includes about 27,000 distinct CDR3 sequences, 62% detected once. Stated treatment: approximately 11-day PBMC culture with coronavirus spike peptide pools or control peptides (ViraFEST assay). The V gene's germline CDR1 is SEHNR and CDR2 FQNEAQ (reference sequence). Including both end residues, the CDR3 is 16 amino acids long. The chain is built from TRBV7-9 and TRBJ2-2; the table names TRBD1, a call not compared with the DNA. This clonotype was sampled from a human donor who received a COVID-19 vaccine. The specimen comprised CD4+ T cells from blood, cultured in vitro, sampled after SARS-CoV-2 vaccination. The CDR3: CASRYTVGSGAGELLF.